The T cell receptor beta chain described here comes from a study of blood T cell repertoires in COVID-19. Study-level information: Nucleic acid was either cDNA or gDNA, and it came from T cells, B-cell-depleted T cells, or PBMCs.

CDR3 size: 13 residues. The germline V and J ends were trimmed by 1 base and 5 bases, with 5 bases remaining between them. Some clones are missing from TCRdb's copy, which holds only in-frame ones; the method was immunoSEQ multiplex PCR. The profile shows around 150,000 clones, around 93% of them singletons. The sequence was obtained from a woman aged 45 to 65 with acute or convalescent COVID-19. The chain has TRBV12-3 or TRBV12-4 and TRBJ2-2; no clear D gene. The sample comprised peripheral blood. CDR3 in amino acids: CASSLDGTGELFF. CDR3 DNA sequence: TGTGCCAGCAGTTTAGACGGTACCGGGGAGCTGTTTTTT.